This T cell receptor (beta chain) was observed in a study of T-cell reconstitution after alpha-beta-depleted transplantation in children (dated by TCRdb to the mid-2010s). Broadly, across the study: T-cell immune reconstitution after TCRalphabeta/CD19-depleted allogeneic hematopoietic cell transplantation in children was quantitatively tracked in the study by means of TCR repertoire profiling. The research as a whole found: In some patients, the high TCRbeta diversity seen at day 60 was put down to recipient T cells and intrathymic progenitors that had survived conditioning. Apparently early alphabetaT-cell count recovery about two months after transplant reportedly relied on only several hundred rapidly expanded clones derived from non-depleted graft cells. Hyperexpanded clone frequencies declined over subsequent months; after one year, T-cell counts and TCRbeta diversity were mostly attributed to newly produced T cells.

The receptor library was made with PCR. The reads were generated on an Illumina HiSeq 2500. Molecular barcoding was employed in the preparation of TCR libraries, with unique molecular identifiers being used to normalize TCRbeta repertoire quantification. TCRdb reran the public reads through fastp at Q25 and MiXCR, keeping productive beta chains. Duplicate CDR3 protein sequences are folded into a single record with the most common DNA and genes. The sample data list approximately 110,000 distinct CDR3 sequences, and 10% of these were observed just once. Under 40% of the sample lies in the top ten. Many counts were recorded for this clonotype. This clone's antigen is unknown. Base-call qualities are not available, and no considerably larger clone is one nucleotide away. According to the study, the label for this sample's treatment or condition signals: allogeneic hematopoietic cell transplantation with graft depleted of TCRalphabeta T cells and CD19 B cells. The children who served as transplant recipients had been given grafts of TCRalphabeta/CD19-depleted allogeneic hematopoietic cells.

The CDR3 runs 17 amino acids, cysteine and phenylalanine included. The sequence is cut down to CDR3 DNA, 51 bases in frame from base 1. According to the germline V gene (reference sequence), CDR1 reads LGHDT and CDR2 reads YNNKEL. V loses 1 base of germline sequence and J loses 4 bases, and the interval between the two ends is 19 bases. The V and J genes are TRBV3-1 and TRBJ2-5, with the D gene uncertain. The TCR originated in a boy aged 2-15 years with acute lymphoblastic leukemia, due to receive a stem cell transplant. Source: PBMCs, taken before TCRalphabeta/CD19-depleted stem cell transplant. The nucleotide sequence is TGTGCCAGCAGCCAAGTACCGGGCCTGATCATGCGAGAGACCCAGTACTTC. The resulting protein is CASSQVPGLIMRETQYF.